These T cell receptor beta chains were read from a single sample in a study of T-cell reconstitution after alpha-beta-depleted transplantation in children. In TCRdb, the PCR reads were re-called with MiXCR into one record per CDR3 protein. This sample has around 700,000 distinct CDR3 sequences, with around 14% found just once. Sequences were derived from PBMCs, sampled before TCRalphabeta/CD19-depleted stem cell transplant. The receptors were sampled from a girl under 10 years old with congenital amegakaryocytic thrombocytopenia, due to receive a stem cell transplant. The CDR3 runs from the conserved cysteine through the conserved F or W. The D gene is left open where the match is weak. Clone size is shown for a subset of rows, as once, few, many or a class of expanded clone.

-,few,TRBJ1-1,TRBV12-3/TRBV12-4,TGTGCCAGCAACAATGGGGGGGTTGTCGGCACTGAAGCTTTCTTT,CASNNGGVVGTEAFF
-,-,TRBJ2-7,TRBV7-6,TGTGCCAGCAGCTTAAGACCTCCCCGCTACGAGCAGTACTTC,CASSLRPPRYEQYF
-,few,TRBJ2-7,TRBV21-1,TGTGCCAGCAGCATCTATCCTAGGGGGGGGGTAGCCTACGAGCAGTACTTC,CASSIYPRGGVAYEQYF
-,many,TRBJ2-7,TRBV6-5,TGTGCCAGCAGTTACAGGCGAGAATTGGTAGAGCAGTACTTC,CASSYRRELVEQYF
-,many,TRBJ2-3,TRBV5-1,TGCGCCAGCAGCTTACGATCAGATACGCAGTATTTT,CASSLRSDTQYF
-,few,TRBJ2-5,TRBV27,TGTGCCAGCAGTGGGAGACAGGCCCAAGAGACCCAGTACTTC,CASSGRQAQETQYF
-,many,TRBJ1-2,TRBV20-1,TGCAGTGCTAGCAGTAACTATGGCTACACCTTC,CSASSNYGYTF
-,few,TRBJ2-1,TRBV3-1,TGTGCCAGCAGCCAACCGACCTGGGGTGAGCAGTTCTTC,CASSQPTWGEQFF
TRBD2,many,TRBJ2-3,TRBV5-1,TGCGCCAGCAGCTTGGAGCAGCGGGAGACAGATACGCAGTATTTT,CASSLEQRETDTQYF
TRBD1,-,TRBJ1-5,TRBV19,TGTGCCAGTAGTATTTGGCAAGGACAGGGGGCGGATCAGCCCCAGCATTTT,CASSIWQGQGADQPQHF
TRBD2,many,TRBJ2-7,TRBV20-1,TGCAGTGCTCGACTAGCGGGAGGTAACGAGCAGTACTTC,CSARLAGGNEQYF
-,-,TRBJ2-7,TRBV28,TGTGCCAGCAGTCCGGGACGACAGGTCGGACTCTGCGAGCAGTACTTC,CASSPGRQVGLCEQYF
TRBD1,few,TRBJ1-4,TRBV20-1,TGCAGTGCTAGCAACAGGGGGACAGGTGAAAAACTGTTTTTT,CSASNRGTGEKLFF